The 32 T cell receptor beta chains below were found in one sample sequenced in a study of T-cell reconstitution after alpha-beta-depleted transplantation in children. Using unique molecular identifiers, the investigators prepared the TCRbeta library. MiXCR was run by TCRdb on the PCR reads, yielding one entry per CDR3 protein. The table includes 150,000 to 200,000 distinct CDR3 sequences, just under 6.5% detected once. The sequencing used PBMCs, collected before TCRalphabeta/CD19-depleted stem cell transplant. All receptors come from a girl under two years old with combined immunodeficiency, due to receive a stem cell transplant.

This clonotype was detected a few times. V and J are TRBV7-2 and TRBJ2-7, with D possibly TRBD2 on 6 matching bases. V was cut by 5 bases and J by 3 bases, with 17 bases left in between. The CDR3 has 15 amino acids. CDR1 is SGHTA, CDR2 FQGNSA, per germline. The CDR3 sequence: CASSRDLGGNYEQYF. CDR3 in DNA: TGTGCCAGCAGCCGCGACTTAGGCGGGAACTACGAGCAGTACTTC. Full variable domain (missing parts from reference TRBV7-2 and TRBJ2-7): GAGVSQSPSNKVTEKGKDVELRCDPISGHTALYWYRQSLGQGLEFLIYFQGNSAPDKSGLPSDRFSAERTGGSVSTLTIQRTQQEDSAVYLCASSRDLGGNYEQYFGPGTRLTVT.

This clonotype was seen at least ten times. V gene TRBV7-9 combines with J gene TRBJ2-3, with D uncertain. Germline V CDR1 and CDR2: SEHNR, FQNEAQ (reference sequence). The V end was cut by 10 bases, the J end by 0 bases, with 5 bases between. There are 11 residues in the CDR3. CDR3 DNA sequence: TGTGCCACCGCTAGCACAGATACGCAGTATTTT. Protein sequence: CATASTDTQYF.

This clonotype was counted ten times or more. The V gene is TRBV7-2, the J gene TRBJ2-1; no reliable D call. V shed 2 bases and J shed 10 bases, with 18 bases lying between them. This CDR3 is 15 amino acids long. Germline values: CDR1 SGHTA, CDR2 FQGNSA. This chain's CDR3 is CASSLSYPSSAEQFF. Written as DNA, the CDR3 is TGTGCCAGCAGCTTATCTTATCCCTCGTCCGCCGAGCAGTTCTTC.

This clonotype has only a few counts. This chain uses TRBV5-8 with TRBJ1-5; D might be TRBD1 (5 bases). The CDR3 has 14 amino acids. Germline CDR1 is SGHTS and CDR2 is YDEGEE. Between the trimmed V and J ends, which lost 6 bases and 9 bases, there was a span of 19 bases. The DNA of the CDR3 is TGTGCCAGCACCCTTTCGGGGGTCTGGGGGCCCCAGCATTTT. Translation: CASTLSGVWGPQHF.

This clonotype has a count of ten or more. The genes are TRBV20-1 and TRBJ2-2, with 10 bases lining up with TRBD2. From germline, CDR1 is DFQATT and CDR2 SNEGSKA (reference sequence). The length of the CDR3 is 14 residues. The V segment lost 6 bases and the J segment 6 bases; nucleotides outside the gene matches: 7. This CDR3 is CSATGTSEAGELFF. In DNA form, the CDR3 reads TGCAGTGCCACCGGGACTAGCGAAGCCGGGGAGCTGTTTTTT.

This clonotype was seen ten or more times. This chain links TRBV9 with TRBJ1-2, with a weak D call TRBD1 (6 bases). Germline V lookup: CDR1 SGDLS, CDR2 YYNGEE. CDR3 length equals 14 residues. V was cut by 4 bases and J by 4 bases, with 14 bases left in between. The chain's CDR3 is CASSFRTETYGYTF. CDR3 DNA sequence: TGTGCCAGCAGCTTTCGGACAGAGACCTATGGCTACACCTTC.

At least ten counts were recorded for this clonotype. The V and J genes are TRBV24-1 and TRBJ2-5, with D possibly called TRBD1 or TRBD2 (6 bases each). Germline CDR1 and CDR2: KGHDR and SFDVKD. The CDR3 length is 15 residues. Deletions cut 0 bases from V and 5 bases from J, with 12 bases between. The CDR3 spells CATSDLAGGKETQYF. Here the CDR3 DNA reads TGTGCCACCAGTGATTTGGCCGGGGGCAAGGAGACCCAGTACTTC.

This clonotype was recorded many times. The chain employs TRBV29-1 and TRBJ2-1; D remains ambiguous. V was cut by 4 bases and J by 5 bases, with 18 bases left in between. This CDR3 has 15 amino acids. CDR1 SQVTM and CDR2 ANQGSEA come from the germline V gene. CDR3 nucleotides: TGCAGCGTTGCGGGTACGTTCAGGTTAGACAATGAGCAGTTCTTC. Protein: CSVAGTFRLDNEQFF.

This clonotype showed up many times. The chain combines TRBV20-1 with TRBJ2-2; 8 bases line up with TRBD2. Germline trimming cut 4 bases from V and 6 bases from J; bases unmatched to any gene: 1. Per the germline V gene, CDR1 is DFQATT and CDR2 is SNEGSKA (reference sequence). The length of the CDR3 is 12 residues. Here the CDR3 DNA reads TGCAGTGCTACGGGGGGGTCCGGGGAGCTGTTTTTT. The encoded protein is CSATGGSGELFF.

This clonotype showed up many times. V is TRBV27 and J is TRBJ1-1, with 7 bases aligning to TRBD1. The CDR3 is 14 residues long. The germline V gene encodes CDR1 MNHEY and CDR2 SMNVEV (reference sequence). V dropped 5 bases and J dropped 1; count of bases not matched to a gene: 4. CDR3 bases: TGTGCCAGCAGTCGCAGGGGGGGGAACACTGAAGCTTTCTTT. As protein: CASSRRGGNTEAFF.

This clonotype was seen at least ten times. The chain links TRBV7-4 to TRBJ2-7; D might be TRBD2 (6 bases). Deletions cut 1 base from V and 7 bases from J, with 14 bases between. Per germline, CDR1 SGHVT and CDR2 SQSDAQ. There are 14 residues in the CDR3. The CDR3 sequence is CASSLDVGLREQYF. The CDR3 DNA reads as TGTGCCAGCAGCTTAGATGTGGGACTTCGGGAGCAGTACTTC.

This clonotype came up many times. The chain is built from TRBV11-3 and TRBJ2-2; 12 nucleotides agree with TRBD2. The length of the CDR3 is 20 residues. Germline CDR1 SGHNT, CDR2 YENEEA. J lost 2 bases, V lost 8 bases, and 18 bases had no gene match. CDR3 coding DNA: TGTGCCAGCTTGTCCCTAGCGGGAGGGCCCTCGTTTGTTAACACCGGGGAGCTGTTTTTT. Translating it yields CASLSLAGGPSFVNTGELFF. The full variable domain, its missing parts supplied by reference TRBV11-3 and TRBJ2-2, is EAGVVQSPRYKIIEKKQPVAFWCNPISGHNTLYWYLQNLGQGPELLIRYENEEAVDDSQLPKDRFSAERLKGVDSTLKIQPAELGDSAVYLCASLSLAGGPSFVNTGELFFGEGSRLTVL.

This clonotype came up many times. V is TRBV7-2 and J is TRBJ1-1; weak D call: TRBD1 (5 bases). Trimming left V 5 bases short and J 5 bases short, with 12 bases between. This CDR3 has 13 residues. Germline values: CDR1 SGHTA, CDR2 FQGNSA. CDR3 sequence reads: CASSTTRGTEAFF. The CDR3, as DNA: TGTGCCAGCAGCACTACCCGGGGGACTGAAGCTTTCTTT.

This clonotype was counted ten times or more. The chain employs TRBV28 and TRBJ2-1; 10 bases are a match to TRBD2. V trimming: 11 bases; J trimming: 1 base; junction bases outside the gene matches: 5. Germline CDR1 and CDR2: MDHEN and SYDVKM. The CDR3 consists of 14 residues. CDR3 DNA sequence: TGTGCCGGGTCTAGCGGGGGTTCCTACAATGAGCAGTTCTTC. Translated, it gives CAGSSGGSYNEQFF.

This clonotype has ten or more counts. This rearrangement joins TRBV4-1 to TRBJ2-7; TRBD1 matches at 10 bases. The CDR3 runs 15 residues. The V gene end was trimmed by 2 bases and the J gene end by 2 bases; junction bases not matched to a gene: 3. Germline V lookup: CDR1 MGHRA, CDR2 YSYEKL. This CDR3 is CASSQPGQGTYEQYF. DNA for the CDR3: TGCGCCAGCAGCCAACCGGGACAGGGGACCTACGAGCAGTACTTC.

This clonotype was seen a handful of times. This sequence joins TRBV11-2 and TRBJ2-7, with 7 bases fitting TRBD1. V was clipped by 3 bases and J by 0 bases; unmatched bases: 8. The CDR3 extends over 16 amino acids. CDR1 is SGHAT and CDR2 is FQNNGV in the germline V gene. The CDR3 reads CASSLGPGQSSYEQYF. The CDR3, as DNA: TGTGCCAGCAGCTTGGGGCCGGGACAGAGCTCCTACGAGCAGTACTTC.

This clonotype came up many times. The CDR3, as DNA: TGCAGTGTCGATTCAGCATACGGGCGGGGGGCCATGGAGACCCAGTACTTC. Protein product: CSVDSAYGRGAMETQYF. V and J are TRBV20-1 and TRBJ2-5, with TRBD2 identical over 8 bases. Looked up from germline, CDR1 is DFQATT and CDR2 is SNEGSKA (reference sequence). CDR3 length equals 17 residues. With V trimmed by 7 bases and J by 5 bases, 21 bases remained unmatched.

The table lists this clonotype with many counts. The DNA of the CDR3 is TGTGCCAGCAGCTTAGTTTGGGACATGTGGGGACAAGAGACCCAGTACTTC. It specifies CASSLVWDMWGQETQYF. The rearrangement links TRBV7-9 to TRBJ2-5; perhaps TRBD1 as D (6 bases). From germline, CDR1 is SEHNR and CDR2 FQNEAQ (reference sequence). Trimming cost V 1 base and J 2 bases, with 17 bases left between them. The CDR3 covers 17 residues.

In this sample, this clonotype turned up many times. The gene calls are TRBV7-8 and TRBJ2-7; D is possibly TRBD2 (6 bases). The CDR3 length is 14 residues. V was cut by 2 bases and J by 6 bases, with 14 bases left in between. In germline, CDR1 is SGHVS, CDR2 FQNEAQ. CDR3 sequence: CASSLFGGDAEQYF. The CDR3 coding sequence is TGTGCCAGCAGCTTATTTGGAGGGGATGCCGAGCAGTACTTC.

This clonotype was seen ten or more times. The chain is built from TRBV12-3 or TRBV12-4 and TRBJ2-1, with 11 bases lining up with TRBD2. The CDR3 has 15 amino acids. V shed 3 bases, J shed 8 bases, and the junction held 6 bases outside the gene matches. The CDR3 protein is CASSFSSGGPDEQFF. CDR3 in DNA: TGTGCCAGCAGTTTTTCTAGCGGGGGGCCCGATGAGCAGTTCTTC.

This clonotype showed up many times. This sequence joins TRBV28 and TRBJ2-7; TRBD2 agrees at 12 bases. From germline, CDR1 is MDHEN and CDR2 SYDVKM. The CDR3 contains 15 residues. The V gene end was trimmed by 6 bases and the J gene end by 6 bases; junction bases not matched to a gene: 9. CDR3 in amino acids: CASRPRTSGTLEQYF. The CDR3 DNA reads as TGTGCCAGCAGGCCTAGGACTAGCGGGACCCTCGAGCAGTACTTC.

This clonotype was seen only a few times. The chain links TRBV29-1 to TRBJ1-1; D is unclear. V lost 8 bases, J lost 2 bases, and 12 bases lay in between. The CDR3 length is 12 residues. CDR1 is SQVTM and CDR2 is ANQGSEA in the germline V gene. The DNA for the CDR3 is TGCAGCTTTGGAGGAGTCAACACTGAAGCTTTCTTT. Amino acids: CSFGGVNTEAFF.

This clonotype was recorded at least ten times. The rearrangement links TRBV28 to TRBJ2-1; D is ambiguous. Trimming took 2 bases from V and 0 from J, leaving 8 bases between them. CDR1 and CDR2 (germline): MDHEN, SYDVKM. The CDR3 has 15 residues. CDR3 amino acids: CASSLTKSSYNEQFF. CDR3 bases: TGTGCCAGCAGTTTAACGAAGAGCTCCTACAATGAGCAGTTCTTC.

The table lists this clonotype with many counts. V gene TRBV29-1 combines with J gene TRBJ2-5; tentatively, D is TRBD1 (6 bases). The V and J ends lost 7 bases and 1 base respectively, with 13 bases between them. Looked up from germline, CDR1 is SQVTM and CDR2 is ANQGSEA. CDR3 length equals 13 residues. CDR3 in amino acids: CSGGQKGQETQYF. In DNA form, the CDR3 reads TGCAGCGGAGGACAGAAGGGCCAAGAGACCCAGTACTTC.

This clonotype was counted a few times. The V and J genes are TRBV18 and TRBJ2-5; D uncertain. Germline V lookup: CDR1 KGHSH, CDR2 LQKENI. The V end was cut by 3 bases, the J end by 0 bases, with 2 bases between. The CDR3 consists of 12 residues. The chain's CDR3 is CASSPYQETQYF. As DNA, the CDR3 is TGTGCCAGCTCACCGTACCAAGAGACCCAGTACTTC.

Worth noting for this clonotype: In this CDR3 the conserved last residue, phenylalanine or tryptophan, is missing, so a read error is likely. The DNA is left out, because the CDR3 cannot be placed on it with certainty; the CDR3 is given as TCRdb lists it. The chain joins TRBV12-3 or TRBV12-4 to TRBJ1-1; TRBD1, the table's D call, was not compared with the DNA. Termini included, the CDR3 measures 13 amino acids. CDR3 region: CASRQGPGQRLLV.

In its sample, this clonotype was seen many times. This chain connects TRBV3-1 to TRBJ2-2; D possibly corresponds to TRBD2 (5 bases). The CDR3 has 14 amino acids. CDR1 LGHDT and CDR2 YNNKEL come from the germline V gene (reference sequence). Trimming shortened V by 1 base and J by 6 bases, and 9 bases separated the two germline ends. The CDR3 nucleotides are TGTGCCAGCAGCCAAGGGTGGAGGTCCGGGGAGCTGTTTTTT. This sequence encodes CASSQGWRSGELFF.

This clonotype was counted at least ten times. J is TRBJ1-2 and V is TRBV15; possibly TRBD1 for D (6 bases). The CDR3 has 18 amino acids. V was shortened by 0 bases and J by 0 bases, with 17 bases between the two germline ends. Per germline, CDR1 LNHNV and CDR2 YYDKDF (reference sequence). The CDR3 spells CATSRDVGGPSTNYGYTF. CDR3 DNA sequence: TGTGCCACCAGCAGAGATGTCGGGGGCCCCTCTACTAACTATGGCTACACCTTC.

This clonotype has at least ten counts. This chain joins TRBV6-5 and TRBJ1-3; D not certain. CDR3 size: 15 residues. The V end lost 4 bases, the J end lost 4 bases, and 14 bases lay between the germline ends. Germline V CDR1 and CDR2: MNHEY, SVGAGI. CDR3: CASSFSLGEGNTIYF. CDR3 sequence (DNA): TGTGCCAGCAGTTTCAGCTTGGGCGAGGGAAACACCATATATTTT.

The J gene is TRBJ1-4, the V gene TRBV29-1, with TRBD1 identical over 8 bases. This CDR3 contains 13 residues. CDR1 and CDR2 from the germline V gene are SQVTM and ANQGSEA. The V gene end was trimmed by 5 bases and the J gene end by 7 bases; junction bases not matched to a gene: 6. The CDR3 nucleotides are TGCAGCGTTTTGACAGGGGTGGCTGAAAAACTGTTTTTT. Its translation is CSVLTGVAEKLFF.

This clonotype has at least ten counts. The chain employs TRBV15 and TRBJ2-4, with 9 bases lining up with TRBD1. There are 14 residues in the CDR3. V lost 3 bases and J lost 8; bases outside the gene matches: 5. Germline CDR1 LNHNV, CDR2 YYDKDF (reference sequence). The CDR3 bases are TGTGCCACCAGCAGGGACAGGGGAGAGGACATTCAGTACTTC. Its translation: CATSRDRGEDIQYF.

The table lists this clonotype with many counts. CDR3 sequence reads: CASSLTLNQETQYF. Here the CDR3 DNA reads TGTGCCAGCAGTCTGACACTCAACCAAGAGACCCAGTACTTC. The gene calls are TRBV28 and TRBJ2-5; D not certain. CDR3 length: 14 amino acids. Germline V lookup: CDR1 MDHEN, CDR2 SYDVKM. Trimming left V 5 bases short and J 0 bases short, with 10 bases between. Filled out from reference TRBV28 and TRBJ2-5, the complete variable domain reads DVKVTQSSRYLVKRTGEKVFLECVQDMDHENMFWYRQDPGLGLRLIYFSYDVKMKEKGDIPEGYSVSREKKERFSLILESASTNQTSMYLCASSLTLNQETQYFGPGTRLLVL.